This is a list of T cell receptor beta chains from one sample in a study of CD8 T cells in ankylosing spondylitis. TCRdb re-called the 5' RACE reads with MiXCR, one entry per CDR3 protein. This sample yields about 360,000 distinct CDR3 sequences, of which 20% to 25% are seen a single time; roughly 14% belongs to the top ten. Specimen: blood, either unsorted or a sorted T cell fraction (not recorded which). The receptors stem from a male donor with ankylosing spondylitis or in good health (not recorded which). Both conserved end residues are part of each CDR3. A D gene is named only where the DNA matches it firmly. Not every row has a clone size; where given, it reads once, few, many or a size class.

CDR3aa: CASNGLTGELFF; CDR3nt: TGTGCCAGCAACGGGCTCACCGGGGAGCTGTTTTTT; d_gene: NA; j_gene: TRBJ2-2; v_gene: TRBV6-6; abundance: NA
CDR3aa: CASSLKGGRNTEAFF; CDR3nt: TGTGCCAGCAGCTTGAAGGGAGGCCGGAACACTGAAGCTTTCTTT; d_gene: NA; j_gene: TRBJ1-1; v_gene: TRBV6-9; abundance: few
CDR3aa: CASQGRGTEAFF; CDR3nt: TGTGCTAGTCAGGGGAGAGGGACTGAAGCTTTCTTT; d_gene: NA; j_gene: TRBJ1-1; v_gene: TRBV12-5; abundance: few
CDR3aa: CASSHGMDGTYEQYF; CDR3nt: TGCGCCAGCAGCCATGGGATGGACGGTACCTACGAGCAGTACTTC; d_gene: NA; j_gene: TRBJ2-7; v_gene: TRBV4-1; abundance: NA
CDR3aa: CSVADGSYNEQFF; CDR3nt: TGCAGCGTTGCGGACGGCTCCTACAATGAGCAGTTCTTC; d_gene: NA; j_gene: TRBJ2-1; v_gene: TRBV29-1; abundance: NA
CDR3aa: CSVSGLAGGVSYEQYF; CDR3nt: TGCAGCGTCTCTGGACTAGCGGGGGGCGTCTCCTACGAGCAGTACTTC; d_gene: TRBD2; j_gene: TRBJ2-7; v_gene: TRBV29-1; abundance: NA
CDR3aa: CASSIIYGNEQFF; CDR3nt: TGTGCCAGTAGTATTATTTACGGCAATGAGCAGTTCTTC; d_gene: NA; j_gene: TRBJ2-1; v_gene: TRBV19; abundance: NA
CDR3aa: CAITPRADANTGELFF; CDR3nt: TGTGCCATCACCCCACGGGCAGATGCGAACACCGGGGAGCTGTTTTTT; d_gene: NA; j_gene: TRBJ2-2; v_gene: TRBV10-3; abundance: NA
CDR3aa: CASTTYRSGGQYF; CDR3nt: TGTGCCAGCACCACTTACAGGAGCGGTGGGCAGTACTTC; d_gene: NA; j_gene: TRBJ2-7; v_gene: TRBV28; abundance: few
CDR3aa: CASSLFNPTDTQYF; CDR3nt: TGTGCCAGCAGTTTATTCAACCCCACAGATACGCAGTATTTT; d_gene: NA; j_gene: TRBJ2-3; v_gene: TRBV28; abundance: NA
CDR3aa: CSAPSFYEQYF; CDR3nt: TGCAGTGCGCCTAGCTTCTACGAGCAGTACTTC; d_gene: NA; j_gene: TRBJ2-7; v_gene: TRBV20-1; abundance: NA
CDR3aa: CASSPWVNTGEQYF; CDR3nt: TGTGCCAGCAGCCCCTGGGTCAACACGGGGGAGCAGTACTTC; d_gene: NA; j_gene: TRBJ2-7; v_gene: TRBV7-2; abundance: NA
CDR3aa: CASREDRGLMYYEQYF; CDR3nt: TGTGCCAGCAGGGAGGACAGGGGCCTTATGTACTACGAGCAGTACTTC; d_gene: TRBD1; j_gene: TRBJ2-7; v_gene: TRBV2; abundance: few
CDR3aa: CASSSERLAGGPYYNEQFF; CDR3nt: TGCGCCAGCAGCTCTGAAAGACTAGCGGGGGGGCCTTACTACAATGAGCAGTTCTTC; d_gene: TRBD2; j_gene: TRBJ2-1; v_gene: TRBV5-1; abundance: few
CDR3aa: CASSLLGGSYEQYF; CDR3nt: TGTGCCAGCAGTTTATTGGGGGGTTCCTACGAGCAGTACTTC; d_gene: NA; j_gene: TRBJ2-7; v_gene: TRBV28; abundance: few
CDR3aa: CAISESRQAPTGELFF; CDR3nt: TGTGCCATCAGTGAGTCGAGACAGGCCCCCACCGGGGAGCTGTTTTTT; d_gene: NA; j_gene: TRBJ2-2; v_gene: TRBV10-3; abundance: NA
CDR3aa: CASSLISGEIEQFF; CDR3nt: TGTGCCAGCAGCTTAATCAGCGGGGAGATTGAGCAGTTCTTC; d_gene: TRBD2; j_gene: TRBJ2-1; v_gene: TRBV11-2; abundance: few
CDR3aa: CSARDVGAVLETQYF; CDR3nt: TGCAGTGCTAGAGATGTGGGGGCGGTACTAGAGACCCAGTACTTC; d_gene: NA; j_gene: TRBJ2-5; v_gene: TRBV20-1; abundance: NA
CDR3aa: CASSFSIGAYYEQYF; CDR3nt: TGTGCCAGCAGCTTCTCGATTGGGGCCTACTACGAGCAGTACTTC; d_gene: NA; j_gene: TRBJ2-7; v_gene: TRBV28; abundance: few
CDR3aa: CASRWETRELFF; CDR3nt: TGTGCCAGCCGTTGGGAGACGCGGGAGCTGTTTTTT; d_gene: NA; j_gene: TRBJ2-2; v_gene: TRBV6-6; abundance: few
CDR3aa: CASSHITGGYSTYEQYF; CDR3nt: TGTGCCAGCAGCCATATTACAGGGGGGTACTCTACCTACGAGCAGTACTTC; d_gene: TRBD1; j_gene: TRBJ2-7; v_gene: TRBV7-9; abundance: NA
CDR3aa: CSVVKGGEQYF; CDR3nt: TGCAGCGTTGTGAAAGGGGGCGAGCAGTACTTC; d_gene: NA; j_gene: TRBJ2-7; v_gene: TRBV29-1; abundance: NA
CDR3aa: CASSQNPTQYF; CDR3nt: TGTGCCAGCAGCCAAAACCCTACGCAGTATTTT; d_gene: NA; j_gene: TRBJ2-3; v_gene: TRBV7-9; abundance: NA
CDR3aa: CASSQVGLRTEAFF; CDR3nt: TGTGCCAGCAGCCAAGTAGGGTTGCGCACTGAAGCTTTCTTT; d_gene: NA; j_gene: TRBJ1-1; v_gene: TRBV14; abundance: NA
CDR3aa: CASSGEGSWSDTQYF; CDR3nt: TGTGCCAGCAGTGGGGAGGGGAGTTGGTCGGATACGCAGTATTTT; d_gene: TRBD2; j_gene: TRBJ2-3; v_gene: TRBV6-1; abundance: few
CDR3aa: CASRLSSSYEQYF; CDR3nt: TGCGCCAGCCGCCTCTCGAGCTCCTACGAGCAGTACTTC; d_gene: NA; j_gene: TRBJ2-7; v_gene: TRBV5-1; abundance: NA
CDR3aa: CASAQGGNTEAFF; CDR3nt: TGTGCCAGTGCACAGGGAGGGAACACTGAAGCTTTCTTT; d_gene: NA; j_gene: TRBJ1-1; v_gene: TRBV7-9; abundance: few
CDR3aa: CASSLARITDTQYF; CDR3nt: TGTGCCAGCAGCTTAGCCCGGATCACAGATACGCAGTATTTT; d_gene: NA; j_gene: TRBJ2-3; v_gene: TRBV7-9; abundance: few